The sequence of this T cell receptor (beta chain) was determined in a study of CD8+CD57+ T cells in acquired aplastic anemia. This clonotype came up many times. Germline lookup yields CDR1 SGHNT and CDR2 YYREEE (reference sequence). This CDR3 has 14 residues. After removal of 4 bases from V and 1 base from J, the junction contained 4 bases not matched to a gene. Using genomic DNA as the template, TCR beta VDJ and CDR3 profiling was carried out. TCRdb reanalysed the reads using MiXCR and keeps one entry per CDR3 protein. Seen here are fewer than 250,000 distinct CDR3 sequences, approximately 50% observed once, and the top ten hold 15% to 20%.

The genes are TRBV5-4 and TRBJ1-1; TRBD1 matches at 7 bases. Sequenced: sorted CD4+, CD8+, or CD8+CD57+ T cells (not recorded which) from PBMCs. This TCR was sampled from a human donor in good health, serving as a control. The CDR3 DNA reads TGTGCCAGCAGCCGCAACAGGGGGAACACTGAAGCTTTCTTT. It specifies CASSRNRGNTEAFF.